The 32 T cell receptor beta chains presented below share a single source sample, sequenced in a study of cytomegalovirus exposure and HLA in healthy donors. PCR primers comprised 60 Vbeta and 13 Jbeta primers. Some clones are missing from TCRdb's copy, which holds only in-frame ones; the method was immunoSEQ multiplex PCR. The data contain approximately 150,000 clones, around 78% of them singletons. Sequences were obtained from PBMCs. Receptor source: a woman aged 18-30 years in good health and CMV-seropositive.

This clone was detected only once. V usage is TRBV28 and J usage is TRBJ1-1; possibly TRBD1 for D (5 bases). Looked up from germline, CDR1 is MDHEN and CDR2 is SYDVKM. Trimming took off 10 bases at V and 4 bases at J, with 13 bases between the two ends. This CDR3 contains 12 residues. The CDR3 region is CATWGLGTEAFF. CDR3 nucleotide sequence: TGTGCCACCTGGGGCTTGGGCACTGAAGCTTTCTTT.

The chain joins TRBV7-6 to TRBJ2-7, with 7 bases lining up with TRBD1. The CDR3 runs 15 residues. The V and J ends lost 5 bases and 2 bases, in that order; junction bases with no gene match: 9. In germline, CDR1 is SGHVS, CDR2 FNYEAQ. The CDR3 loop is CASSMLTGRPYEQYF. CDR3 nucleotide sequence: TGTGCCAGCAGCATGCTGACAGGGAGACCCTACGAGCAGTACTTC.

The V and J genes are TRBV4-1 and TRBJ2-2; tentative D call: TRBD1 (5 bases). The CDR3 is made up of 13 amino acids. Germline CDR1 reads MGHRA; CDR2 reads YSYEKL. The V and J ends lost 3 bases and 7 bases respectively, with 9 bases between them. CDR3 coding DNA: TGCGCCAGCAGCCACTCTAGGGGCGGGGAGCTGTTTTTT. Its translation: CASSHSRGGELFF.

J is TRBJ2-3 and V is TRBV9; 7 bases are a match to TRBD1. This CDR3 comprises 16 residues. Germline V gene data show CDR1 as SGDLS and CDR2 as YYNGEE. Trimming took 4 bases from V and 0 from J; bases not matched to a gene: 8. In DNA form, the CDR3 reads TGTGCCAGCAGCACGGGACAGCGTTCTAGCACAGATACGCAGTATTTT. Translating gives CASSTGQRSSTDTQYF. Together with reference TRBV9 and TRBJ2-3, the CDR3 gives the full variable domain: DSGVTQTPKHLITATGQRVTLRCSPRSGDLSVYWYQQSLDQGLQFLIQYYNGEERAKGNILERFSAQQFPDLHSELNLSSLELGDSALYFCASSTGQRSSTDTQYFGPGTRLTVL.

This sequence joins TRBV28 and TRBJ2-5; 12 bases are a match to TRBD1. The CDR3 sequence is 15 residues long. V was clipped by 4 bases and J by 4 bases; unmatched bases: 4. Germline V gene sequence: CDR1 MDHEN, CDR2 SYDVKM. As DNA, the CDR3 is TGTGCCAGCAGTTCGACGGGACAGGGGGCAGAGACCCAGTACTTC. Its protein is CASSSTGQGAETQYF.

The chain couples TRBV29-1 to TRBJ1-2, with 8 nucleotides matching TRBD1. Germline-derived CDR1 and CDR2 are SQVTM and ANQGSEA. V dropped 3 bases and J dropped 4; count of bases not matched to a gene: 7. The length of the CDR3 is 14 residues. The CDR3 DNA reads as TGCAGCGTTGACGAAACAGGGGGAGGCTATGGCTACACCTTC. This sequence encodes CSVDETGGGYGYTF.

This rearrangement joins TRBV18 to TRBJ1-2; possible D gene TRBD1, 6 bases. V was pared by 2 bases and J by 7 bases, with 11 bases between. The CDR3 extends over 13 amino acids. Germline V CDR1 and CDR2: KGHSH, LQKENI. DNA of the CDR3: TGTGCCAGCTCACCAACGGGGGGGGCTGGCTACACCTTC. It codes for CASSPTGGAGYTF.

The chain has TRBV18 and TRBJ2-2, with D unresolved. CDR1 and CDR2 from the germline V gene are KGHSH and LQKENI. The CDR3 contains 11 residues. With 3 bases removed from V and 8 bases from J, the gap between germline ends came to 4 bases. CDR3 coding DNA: TGTGCCAGCTCACCTTCGGGGGAGCTGTTTTTT. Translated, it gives CASSPSGELFF.

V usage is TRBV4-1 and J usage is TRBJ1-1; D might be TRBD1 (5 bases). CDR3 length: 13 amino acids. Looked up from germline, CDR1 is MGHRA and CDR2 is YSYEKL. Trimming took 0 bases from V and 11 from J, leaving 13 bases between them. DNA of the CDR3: TGCGCCAGCAGCCAAGAGGGGGGTTGGTGGGCTTTCTTT. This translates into CASSQEGGWWAFF.

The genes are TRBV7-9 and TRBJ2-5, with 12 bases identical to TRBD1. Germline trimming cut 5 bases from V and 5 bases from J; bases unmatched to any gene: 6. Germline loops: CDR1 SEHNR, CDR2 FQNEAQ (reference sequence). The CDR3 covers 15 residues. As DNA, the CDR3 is TGTGCCAGCAGCGTTGCCGGGACAGGGGGCGAGACCCAGTACTTC. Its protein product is CASSVAGTGGETQYF.

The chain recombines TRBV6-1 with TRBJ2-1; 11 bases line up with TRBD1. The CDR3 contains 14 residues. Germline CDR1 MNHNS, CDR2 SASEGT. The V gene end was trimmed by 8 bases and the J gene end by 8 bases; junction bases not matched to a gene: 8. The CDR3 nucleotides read TGTGCCAGCCGCCGGGACAGGGGGAAGGATGAGCAGTTCTTC. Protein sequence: CASRRDRGKDEQFF.

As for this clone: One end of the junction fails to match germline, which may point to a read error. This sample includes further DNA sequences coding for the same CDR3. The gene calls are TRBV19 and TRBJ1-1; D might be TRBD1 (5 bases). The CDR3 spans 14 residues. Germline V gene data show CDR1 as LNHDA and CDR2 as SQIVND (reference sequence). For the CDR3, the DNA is TGTGCCAGTAGTCCAAATGGGGGGTACACTGAGGCTTTCTTT. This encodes CASSPNGGYTEAFF.

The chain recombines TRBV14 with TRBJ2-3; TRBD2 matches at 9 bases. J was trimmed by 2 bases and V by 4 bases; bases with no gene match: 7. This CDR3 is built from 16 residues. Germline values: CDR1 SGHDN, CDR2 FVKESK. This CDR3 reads CASSLRLAEYTDTQYF. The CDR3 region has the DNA TGTGCCAGCAGCCTCAGACTAGCGGAATACACAGATACGCAGTATTTT.

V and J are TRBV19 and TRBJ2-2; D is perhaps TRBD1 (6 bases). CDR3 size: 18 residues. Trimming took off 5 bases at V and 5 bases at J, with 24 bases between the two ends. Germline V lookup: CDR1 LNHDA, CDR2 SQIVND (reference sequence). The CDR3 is CASSLPRTALTSTGELFF. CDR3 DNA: TGTGCCAGTAGTCTTCCAAGGACAGCATTAACTTCTACCGGGGAGCTGTTTTTT.

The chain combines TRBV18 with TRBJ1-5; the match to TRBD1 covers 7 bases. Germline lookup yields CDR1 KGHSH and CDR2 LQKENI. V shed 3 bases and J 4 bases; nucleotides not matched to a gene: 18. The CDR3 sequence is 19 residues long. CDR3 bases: TGTGCCAGCTCACCCCTCCCTCCCGGCCCCGGGACAGCGAATCAGCCCCAGCATTTT. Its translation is CASSPLPPGPGTANQPQHF.

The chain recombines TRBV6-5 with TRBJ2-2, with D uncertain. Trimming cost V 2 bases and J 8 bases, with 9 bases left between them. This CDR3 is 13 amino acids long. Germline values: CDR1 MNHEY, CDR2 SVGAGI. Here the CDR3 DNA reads TGTGCCAGCAGTTACCTGAGGTTGGGGGAGCTGTTTTTT. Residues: CASSYLRLGELFF.

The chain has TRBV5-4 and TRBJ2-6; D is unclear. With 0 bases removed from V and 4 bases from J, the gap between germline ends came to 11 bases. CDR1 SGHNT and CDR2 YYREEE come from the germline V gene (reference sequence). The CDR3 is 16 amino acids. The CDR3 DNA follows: TGTGCCAGCAGCTTGGCCACAACAGCCGGGGCCAACGTCCTGACTTTC. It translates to CASSLATTAGANVLTF.

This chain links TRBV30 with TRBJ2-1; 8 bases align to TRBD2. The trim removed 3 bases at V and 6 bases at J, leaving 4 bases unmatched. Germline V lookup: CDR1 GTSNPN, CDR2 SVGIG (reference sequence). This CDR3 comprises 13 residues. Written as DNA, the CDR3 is TGTGCCTGGAGCCGGGGGGGCCTCAATGAGCAGTTCTTC. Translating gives CAWSRGGLNEQFF.

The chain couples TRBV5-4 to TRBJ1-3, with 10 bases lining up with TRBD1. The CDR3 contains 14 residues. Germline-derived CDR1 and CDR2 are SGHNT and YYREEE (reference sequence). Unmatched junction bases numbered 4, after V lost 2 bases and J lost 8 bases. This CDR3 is CASSFRQGADTIYF. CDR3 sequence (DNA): TGTGCCAGCAGCTTTCGACAGGGGGCGGACACCATATATTTT.

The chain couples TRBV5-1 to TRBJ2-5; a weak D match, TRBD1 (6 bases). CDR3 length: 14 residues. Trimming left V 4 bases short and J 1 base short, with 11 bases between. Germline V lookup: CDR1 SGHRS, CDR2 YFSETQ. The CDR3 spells CASSEGQSQETQYF. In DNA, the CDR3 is TGCGCCAGCAGCGAGGGACAAAGCCAAGAGACCCAGTACTTC.

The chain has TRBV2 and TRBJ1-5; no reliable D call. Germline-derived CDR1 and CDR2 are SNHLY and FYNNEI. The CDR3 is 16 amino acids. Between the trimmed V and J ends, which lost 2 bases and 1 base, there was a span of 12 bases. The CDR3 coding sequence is TGTGCCAGCAGTGAACGAGAACCTTTGAGCAATCAGCCCCAGCATTTT. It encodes CASSEREPLSNQPQHF.

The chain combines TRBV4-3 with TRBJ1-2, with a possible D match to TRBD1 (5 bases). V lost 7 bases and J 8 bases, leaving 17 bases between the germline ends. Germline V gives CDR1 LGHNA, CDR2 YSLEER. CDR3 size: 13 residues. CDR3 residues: CASTRGGYEGYTF. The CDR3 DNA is TGCGCCAGCACCCGGGGGGGGTATGAAGGCTACACCTTC.

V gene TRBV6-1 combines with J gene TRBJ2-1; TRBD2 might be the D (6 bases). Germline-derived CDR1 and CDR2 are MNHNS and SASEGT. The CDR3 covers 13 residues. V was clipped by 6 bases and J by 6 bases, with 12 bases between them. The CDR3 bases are TGTGCCAGCAGGAGGCGGGGTTTCAATGAGCAGTTCTTC. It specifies CASRRRGFNEQFF.

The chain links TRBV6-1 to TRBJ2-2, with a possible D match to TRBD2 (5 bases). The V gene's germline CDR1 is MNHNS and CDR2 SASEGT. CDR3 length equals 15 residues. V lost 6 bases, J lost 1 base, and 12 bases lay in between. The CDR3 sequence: CASRPRGQNTGELFF. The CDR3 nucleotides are TGTGCCAGCAGACCCAGAGGGCAGAACACCGGGGAGCTGTTTTTT.

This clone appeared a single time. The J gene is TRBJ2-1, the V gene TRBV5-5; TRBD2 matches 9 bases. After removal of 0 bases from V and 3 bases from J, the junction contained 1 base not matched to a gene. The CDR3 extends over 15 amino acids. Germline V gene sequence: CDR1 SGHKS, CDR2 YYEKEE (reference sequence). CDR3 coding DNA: TGTGCCAGCAGCTTGGGACTAGCGGTCTACAATGAGCAGTTCTTC. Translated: CASSLGLAVYNEQFF.

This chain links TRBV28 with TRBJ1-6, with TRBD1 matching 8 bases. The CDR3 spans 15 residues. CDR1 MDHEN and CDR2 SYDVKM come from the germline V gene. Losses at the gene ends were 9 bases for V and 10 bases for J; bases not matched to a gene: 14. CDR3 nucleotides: TGTGCCAGTACGGCTAGATTAGGGGACAGGTCACCCCTCCACTTT. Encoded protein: CASTARLGDRSPLHF.

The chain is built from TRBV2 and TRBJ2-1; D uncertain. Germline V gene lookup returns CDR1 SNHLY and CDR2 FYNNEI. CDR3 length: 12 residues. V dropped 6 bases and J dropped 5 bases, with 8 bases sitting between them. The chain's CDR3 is CASSAYNNEQFF. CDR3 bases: TGTGCCAGCAGCGCTTACAACAATGAGCAGTTCTTC.

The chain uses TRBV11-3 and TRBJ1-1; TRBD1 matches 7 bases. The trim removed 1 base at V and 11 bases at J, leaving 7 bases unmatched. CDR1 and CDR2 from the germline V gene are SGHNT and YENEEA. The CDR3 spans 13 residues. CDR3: CASSLAPDREAFF. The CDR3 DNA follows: TGTGCCAGCAGCTTAGCCCCCGACAGGGAGGCTTTCTTT.

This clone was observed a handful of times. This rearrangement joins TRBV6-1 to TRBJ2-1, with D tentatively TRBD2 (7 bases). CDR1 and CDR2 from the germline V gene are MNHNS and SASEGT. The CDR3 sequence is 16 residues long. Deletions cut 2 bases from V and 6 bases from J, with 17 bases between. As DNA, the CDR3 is TGTGCCAGCAGTGAACGGGGGGCTTACCTCGTCAATGAGCAGTTCTTC. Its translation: CASSERGAYLVNEQFF.

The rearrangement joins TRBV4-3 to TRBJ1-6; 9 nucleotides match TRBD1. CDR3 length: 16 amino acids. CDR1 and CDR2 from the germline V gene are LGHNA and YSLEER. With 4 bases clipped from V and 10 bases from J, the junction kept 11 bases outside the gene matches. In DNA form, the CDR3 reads TGCGCCAGCAGCCTCTACGGGGGGACAGGGCAATCACCCCTCCACTTT. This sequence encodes CASSLYGGTGQSPLHF.

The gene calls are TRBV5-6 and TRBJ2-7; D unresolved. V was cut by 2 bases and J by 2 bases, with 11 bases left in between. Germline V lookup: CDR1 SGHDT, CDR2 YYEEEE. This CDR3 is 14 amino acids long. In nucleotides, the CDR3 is TGTGCCAGCAGCTTAACAGCTTCTGCCTACGAGCAGTACTTC. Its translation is CASSLTASAYEQYF.

The CDR3 nucleotides read TGTGCCAGCAGCTTGGGACAGGGGACTAATGAAAAACTGTTTTTT. This encodes CASSLGQGTNEKLFF. The chain combines TRBV5-8 with TRBJ1-4; TRBD1 matches at 8 bases. In germline, CDR1 is SGHTS, CDR2 YDEGEE. V gave up 0 bases and J gave up 2 bases; unmatched junction bases: 0. The CDR3 spans 15 residues.